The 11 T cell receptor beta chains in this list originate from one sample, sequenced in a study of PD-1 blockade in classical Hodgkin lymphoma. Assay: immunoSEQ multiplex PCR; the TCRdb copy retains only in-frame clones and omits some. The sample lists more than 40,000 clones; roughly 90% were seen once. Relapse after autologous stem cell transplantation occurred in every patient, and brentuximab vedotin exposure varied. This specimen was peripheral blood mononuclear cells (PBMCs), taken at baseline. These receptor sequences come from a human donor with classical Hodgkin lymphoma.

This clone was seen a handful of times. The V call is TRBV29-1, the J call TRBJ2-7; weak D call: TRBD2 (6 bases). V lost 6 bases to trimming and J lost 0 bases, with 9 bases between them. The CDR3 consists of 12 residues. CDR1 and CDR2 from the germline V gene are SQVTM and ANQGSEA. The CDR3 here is CSVTSSSYEQYF. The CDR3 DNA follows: TGCAGCGTAACTAGCAGCTCCTACGAGCAGTACTTC.

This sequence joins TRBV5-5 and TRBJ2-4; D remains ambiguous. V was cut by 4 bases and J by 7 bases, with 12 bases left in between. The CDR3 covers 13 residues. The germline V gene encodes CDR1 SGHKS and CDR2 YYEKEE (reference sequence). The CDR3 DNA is TGTGCCAGCAGCACAAGGCCCTCCAACATTCAGTACTTC. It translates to CASSTRPSNIQYF.

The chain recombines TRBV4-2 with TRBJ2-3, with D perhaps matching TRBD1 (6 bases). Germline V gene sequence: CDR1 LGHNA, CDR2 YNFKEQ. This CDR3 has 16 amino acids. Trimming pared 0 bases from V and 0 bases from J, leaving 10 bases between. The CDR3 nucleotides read TGTGCCAGCAGCCAAGAGGGAAGGGGGAGCACAGATACGCAGTATTTT. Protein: CASSQEGRGSTDTQYF.

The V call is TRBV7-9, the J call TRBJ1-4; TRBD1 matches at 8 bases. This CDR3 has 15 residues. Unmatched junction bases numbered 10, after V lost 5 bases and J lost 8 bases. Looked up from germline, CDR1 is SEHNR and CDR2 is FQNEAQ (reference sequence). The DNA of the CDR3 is TGTGCCAGCAGCCTCCGACAGGGGTTACAAGAAAAACTGTTTTTT. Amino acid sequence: CASSLRQGLQEKLFF.

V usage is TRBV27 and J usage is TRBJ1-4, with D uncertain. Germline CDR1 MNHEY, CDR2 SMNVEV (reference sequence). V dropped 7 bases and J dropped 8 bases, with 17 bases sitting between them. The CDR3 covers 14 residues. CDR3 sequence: CASKGYGLREKLFF. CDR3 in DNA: TGTGCCAGCAAAGGGTATGGGCTTCGGGAAAAACTGTTTTTT.

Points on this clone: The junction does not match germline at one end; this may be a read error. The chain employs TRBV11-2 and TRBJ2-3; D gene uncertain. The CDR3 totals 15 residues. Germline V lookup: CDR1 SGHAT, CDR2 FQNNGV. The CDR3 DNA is TGTGCCAGCAGCCTAGAAGTGTTGGACACAGATACGCAGTATTTT. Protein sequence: CASSLEVLDTDTQYF. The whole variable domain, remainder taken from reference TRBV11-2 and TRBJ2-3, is EAGVAQSPRYKIIEKRQSVAFWCNPISGHATLYWYQQILGQGPKLLIQFQNNGVVDDSQLPKDRFSAERLKGVDSTLKIQPAKLEDSAVYLCASSLEVLDTDTQYFGPGTRLTVL.

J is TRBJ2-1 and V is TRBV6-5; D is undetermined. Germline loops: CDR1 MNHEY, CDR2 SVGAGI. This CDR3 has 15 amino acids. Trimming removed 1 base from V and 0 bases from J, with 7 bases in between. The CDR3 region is CASSYFVDSYNEQFF. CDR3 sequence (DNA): TGTGCCAGCAGTTACTTCGTCGACTCCTACAATGAGCAGTTCTTC.

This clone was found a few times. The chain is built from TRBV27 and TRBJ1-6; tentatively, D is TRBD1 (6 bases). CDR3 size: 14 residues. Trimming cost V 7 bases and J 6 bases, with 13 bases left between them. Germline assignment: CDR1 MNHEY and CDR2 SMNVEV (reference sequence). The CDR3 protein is CASTLGGANSPLHF. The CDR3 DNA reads TGTGCCAGCACCCTAGGGGGGGCTAATTCACCCCTCCACTTT.

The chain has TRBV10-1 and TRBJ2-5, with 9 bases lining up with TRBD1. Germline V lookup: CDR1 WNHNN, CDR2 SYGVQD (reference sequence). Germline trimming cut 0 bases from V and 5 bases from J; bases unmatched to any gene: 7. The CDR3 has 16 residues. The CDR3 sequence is CASSESGQGQGETQYF. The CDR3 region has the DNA TGCGCCAGCAGTGAGTCGGGACAGGGTCAGGGGGAGACCCAGTACTTC.

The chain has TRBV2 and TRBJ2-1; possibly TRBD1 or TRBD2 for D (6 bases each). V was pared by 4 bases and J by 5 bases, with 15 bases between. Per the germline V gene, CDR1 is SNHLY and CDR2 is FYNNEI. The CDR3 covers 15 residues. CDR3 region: CASSGDWGRNNEQFF. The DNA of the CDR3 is TGTGCCAGCAGTGGGGACTGGGGGCGAAACAATGAGCAGTTCTTC.

The CDR3 DNA reads as TGTGCCAGCAGTTTTGGGCAGGTCTATGGCTACACCTTC. Its protein is CASSFGQVYGYTF. This sequence joins TRBV28 and TRBJ1-2; the D is unclear. The ends were cut back, 3 bases at V and 4 bases at J, with 9 bases in the middle. Germline V gives CDR1 MDHEN, CDR2 SYDVKM. The CDR3 covers 13 residues.